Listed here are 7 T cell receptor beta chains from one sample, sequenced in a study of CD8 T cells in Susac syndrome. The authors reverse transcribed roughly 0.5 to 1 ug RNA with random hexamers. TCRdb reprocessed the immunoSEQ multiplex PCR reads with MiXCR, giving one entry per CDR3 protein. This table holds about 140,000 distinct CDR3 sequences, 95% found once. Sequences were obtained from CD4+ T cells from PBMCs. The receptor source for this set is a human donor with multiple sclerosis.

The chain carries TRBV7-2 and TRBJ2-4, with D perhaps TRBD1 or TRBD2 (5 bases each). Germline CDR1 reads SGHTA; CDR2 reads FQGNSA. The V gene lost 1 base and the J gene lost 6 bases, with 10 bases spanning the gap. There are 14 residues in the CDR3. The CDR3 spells CASSLVGGGNIQYF. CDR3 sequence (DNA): TGTGCCAGCAGCTTAGTAGGTGGGGGAAACATTCAGTACTTC.

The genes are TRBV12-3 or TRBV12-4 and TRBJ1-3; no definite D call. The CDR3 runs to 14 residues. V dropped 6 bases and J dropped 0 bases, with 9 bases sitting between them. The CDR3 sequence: CASRVSNSGNTIYF. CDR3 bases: TGTGCCAGCAGGGTCTCAAACTCTGGAAACACCATATATTTT.

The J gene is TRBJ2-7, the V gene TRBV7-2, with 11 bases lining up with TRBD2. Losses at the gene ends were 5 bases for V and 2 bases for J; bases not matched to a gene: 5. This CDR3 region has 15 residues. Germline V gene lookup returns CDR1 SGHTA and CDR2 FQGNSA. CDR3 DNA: TGTGCCAGCAGCGTTATAGCGGGAGGGACCTACGAGCAGTACTTC. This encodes CASSVIAGGTYEQYF.

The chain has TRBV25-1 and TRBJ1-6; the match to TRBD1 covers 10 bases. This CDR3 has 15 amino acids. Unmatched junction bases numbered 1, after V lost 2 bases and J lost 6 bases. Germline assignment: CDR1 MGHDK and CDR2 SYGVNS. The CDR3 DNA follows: TGTGCCAGCAGTGAAGGGACAGGGGCTAATTCACCCCTCCACTTT. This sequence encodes CASSEGTGANSPLHF.

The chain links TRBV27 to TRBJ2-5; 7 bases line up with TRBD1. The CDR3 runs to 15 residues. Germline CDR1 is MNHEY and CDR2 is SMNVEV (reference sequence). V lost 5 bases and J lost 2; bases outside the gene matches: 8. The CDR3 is CASSQTTGVQETQYF. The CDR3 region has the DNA TGTGCCAGCAGTCAAACTACAGGGGTGCAAGAGACCCAGTACTTC.

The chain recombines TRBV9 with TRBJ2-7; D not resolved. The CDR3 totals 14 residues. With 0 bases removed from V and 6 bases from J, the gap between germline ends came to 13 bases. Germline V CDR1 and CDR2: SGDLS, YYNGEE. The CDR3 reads CASSVGNSYGEQYF. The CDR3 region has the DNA TGTGCCAGCAGCGTAGGCAACAGCTACGGCGAGCAGTACTTC.

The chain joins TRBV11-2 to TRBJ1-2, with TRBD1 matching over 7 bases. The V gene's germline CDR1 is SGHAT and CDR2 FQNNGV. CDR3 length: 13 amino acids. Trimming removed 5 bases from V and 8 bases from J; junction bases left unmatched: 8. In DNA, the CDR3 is TGTGCCAGCAGCCAACGGGACAGTAGGGGCTACACCTTC. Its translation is CASSQRDSRGYTF. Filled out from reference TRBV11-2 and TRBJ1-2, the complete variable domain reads EAGVAQSPRYKIIEKRQSVAFWCNPISGHATLYWYQQILGQGPKLLIQFQNNGVVDDSQLPKDRFSAERLKGVDSTLKIQPAKLEDSAVYLCASSQRDSRGYTFGSGTRLTVV.